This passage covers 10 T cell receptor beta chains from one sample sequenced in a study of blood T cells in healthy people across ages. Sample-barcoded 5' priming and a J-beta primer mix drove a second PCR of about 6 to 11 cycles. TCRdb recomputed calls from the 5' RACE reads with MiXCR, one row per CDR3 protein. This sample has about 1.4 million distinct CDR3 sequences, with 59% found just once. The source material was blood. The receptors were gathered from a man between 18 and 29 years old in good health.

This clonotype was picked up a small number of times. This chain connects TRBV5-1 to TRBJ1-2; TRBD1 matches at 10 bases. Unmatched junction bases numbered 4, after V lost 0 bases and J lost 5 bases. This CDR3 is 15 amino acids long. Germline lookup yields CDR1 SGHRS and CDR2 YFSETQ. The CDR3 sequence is CASSLAGTGVYGYTF. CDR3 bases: TGCGCCAGCAGCTTGGCCGGGACAGGGGTATATGGCTACACCTTC.

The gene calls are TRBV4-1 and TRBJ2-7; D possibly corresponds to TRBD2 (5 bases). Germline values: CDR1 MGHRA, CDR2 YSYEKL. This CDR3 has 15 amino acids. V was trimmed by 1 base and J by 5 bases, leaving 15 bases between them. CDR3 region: CASSQVLRGVHEQYF. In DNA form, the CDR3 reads TGCGCCAGCAGCCAAGTGCTACGGGGTGTGCACGAGCAGTACTTC.

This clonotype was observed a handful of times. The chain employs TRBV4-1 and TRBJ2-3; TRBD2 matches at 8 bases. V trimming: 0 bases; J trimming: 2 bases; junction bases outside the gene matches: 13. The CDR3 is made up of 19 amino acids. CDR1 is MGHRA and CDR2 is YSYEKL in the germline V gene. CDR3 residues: CASSQEPPGAGGLTDTQYF. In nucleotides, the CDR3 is TGCGCCAGCAGCCAAGAGCCCCCCGGGGCGGGGGGCCTCACAGATACGCAGTATTTT.

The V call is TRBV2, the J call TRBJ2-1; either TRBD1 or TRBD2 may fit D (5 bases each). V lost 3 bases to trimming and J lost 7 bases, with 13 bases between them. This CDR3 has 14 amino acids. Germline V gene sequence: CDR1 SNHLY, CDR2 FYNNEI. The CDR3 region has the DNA TGTGCCAGCAGTGAGGCCATGAGGGGAAATGAGCAGTTCTTC. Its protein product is CASSEAMRGNEQFF.

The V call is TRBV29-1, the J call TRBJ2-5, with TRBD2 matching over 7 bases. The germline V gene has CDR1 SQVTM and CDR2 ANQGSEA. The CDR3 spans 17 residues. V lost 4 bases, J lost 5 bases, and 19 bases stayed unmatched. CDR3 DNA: TGCAGCGTTGTCAGGAGAACCCGGACTAGACGGGGGGAGACCCAGTACTTC. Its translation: CSVVRRTRTRRGETQYF.

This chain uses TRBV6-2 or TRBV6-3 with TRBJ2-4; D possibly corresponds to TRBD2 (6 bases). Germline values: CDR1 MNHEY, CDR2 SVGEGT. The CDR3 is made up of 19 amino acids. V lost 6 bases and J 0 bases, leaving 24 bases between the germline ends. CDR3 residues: CASSHGGILPQLAKNIQYF. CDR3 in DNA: TGTGCCAGCAGCCACGGGGGTATTTTGCCCCAACTAGCCAAAAACATTCAGTACTTC.

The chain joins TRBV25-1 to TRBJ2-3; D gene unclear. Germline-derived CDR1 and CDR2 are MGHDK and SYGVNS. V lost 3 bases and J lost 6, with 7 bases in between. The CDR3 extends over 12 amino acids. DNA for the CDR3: TGTGCCAGCAGTGATTATGGTGATACGCAGTATTTT. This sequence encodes CASSDYGDTQYF.

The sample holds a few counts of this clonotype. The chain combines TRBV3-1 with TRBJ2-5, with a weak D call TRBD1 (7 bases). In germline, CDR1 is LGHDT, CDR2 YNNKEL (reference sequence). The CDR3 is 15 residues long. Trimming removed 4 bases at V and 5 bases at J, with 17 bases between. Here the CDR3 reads CASSPLPRGDETQYF. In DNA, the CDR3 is TGTGCCAGCAGCCCACTTCCCAGGGGGGATGAGACCCAGTACTTC.

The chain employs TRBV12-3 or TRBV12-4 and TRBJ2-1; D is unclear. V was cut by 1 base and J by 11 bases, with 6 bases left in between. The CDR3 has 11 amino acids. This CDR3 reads CASSLGWKQFF. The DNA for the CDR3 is TGTGCCAGCAGTTTAGGGTGGAAGCAGTTCTTC.

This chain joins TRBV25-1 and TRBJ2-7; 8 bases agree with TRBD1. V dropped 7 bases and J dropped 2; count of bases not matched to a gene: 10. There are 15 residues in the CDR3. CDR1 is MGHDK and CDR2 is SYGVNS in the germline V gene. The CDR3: CASTDGTGDPYEQYF. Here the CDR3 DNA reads TGTGCCAGCACCGACGGGACAGGTGACCCCTACGAGCAGTACTTC.